A single TCR beta chain is shown here with its context. Other nucleotide sequences in the sample specify the same CDR3. Original analysis: Amplification with reference gene primers provided the estimates of nucleated cell counts. Libraries were prepared by immunoSEQ multiplex PCR; TCRdb keeps only in-frame clonotypes and omits some of them. From that table come the V and J calls and clone size; the DNA was used to work out D and trimming. The sample has 110,000 or so clones; roughly 80% are singletons. The data were obtained in a study of blood T cell repertoires in COVID-19. With V trimmed by 4 bases and J by 0 bases, 3 bases remained unmatched. Per the germline V gene, CDR1 is LNHDA and CDR2 is SQIVND (reference sequence). The CDR3 covers 15 residues.

This sequence was found in a woman older than 75 with acute or convalescent COVID-19. The specimen sequenced was peripheral blood. V usage is TRBV19 and J usage is TRBJ2-1; 7 bases are a match to TRBD1. In DNA form, the CDR3 reads TGTGCCAGTAGTAAAAGGACAGGCTCCTACAATGAGCAGTTCTTC. It yields the protein CASSKRTGSYNEQFF.